The clone carrying this T cell receptor beta chain counts as large (0.1 to 1%). The target antigen is unknown. The sample belongs to a study of circulating CD8 cells and anti-PD-1 response in melanoma. About the study: Of about 13 patients, seven got anti-PD-1 first and six had prior therapy. Overall study findings and caveats: DNEG was most diverse; TIGIT repertoires were least diverse. Previously treated and treatment-naive patients were pooled together.

The QIAseq Immune Repertoire TCR panel built the libraries from 15 ng of total RNA. MiXCR, applied by TCRdb to the reads, yields one record per CDR3 protein. The table includes 210 or so distinct CDR3 sequences, roughly a tenth detected once. From live CD3+CD8+TCRalphabeta+ cells, four PD-1 and/or TIGIT subsets were sorted. The germline CDR1 and CDR2 sequences are MNHEY and SVGAGI. The CDR3 spans 13 residues. V lost 2 bases and J lost 3, with 5 bases in between. This sequence originates from a human donor with melanoma. The chain combines TRBV6-5 with TRBJ1-5; D is unresolved. The sequenced sample was CD8+ T cells from PBMCs, obtained at baseline or after one month of anti-PD-1 therapy (not recorded which). The CDR3 bases are TGTGCCAGCAGTTACGCCCCCAATCAGCCCCAGCATTTT. Translation gives CASSYAPNQPQHF.